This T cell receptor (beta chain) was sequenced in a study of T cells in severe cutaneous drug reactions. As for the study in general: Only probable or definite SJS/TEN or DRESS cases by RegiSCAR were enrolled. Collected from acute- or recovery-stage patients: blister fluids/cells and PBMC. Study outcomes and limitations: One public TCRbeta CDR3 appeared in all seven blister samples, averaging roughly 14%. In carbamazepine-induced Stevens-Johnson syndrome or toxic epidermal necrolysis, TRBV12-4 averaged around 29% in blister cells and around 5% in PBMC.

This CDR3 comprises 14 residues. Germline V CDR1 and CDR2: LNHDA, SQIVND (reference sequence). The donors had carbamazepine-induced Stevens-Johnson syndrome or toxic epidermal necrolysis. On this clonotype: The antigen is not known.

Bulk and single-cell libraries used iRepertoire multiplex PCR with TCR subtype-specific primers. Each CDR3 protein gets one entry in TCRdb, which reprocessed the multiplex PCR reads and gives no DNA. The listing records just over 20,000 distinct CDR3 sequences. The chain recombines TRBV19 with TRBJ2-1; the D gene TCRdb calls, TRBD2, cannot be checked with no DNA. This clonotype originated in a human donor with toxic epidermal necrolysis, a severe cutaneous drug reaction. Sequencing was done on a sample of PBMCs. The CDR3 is CASSSGGRSREQFF.